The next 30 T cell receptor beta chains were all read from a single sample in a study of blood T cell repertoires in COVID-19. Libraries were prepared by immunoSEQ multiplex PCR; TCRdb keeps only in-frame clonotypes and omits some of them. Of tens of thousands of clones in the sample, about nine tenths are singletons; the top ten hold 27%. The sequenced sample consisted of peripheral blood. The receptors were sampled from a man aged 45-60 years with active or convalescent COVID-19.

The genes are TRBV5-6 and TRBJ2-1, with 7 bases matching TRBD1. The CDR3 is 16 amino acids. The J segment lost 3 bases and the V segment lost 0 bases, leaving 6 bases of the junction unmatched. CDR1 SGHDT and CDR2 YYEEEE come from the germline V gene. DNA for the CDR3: TGTGCCAGCAGCTTGGAGGTGACAGGGATCTACAATGAGCAGTTCTTC. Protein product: CASSLEVTGIYNEQFF.

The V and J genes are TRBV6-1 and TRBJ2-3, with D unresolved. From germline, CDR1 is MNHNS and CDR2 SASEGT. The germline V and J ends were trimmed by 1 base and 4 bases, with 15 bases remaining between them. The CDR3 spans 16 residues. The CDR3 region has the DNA TGTGCCAGCAGTGAAGTGGCAGGTCGGAAGGCAGATACGCAGTATTTT. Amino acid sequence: CASSEVAGRKADTQYF.

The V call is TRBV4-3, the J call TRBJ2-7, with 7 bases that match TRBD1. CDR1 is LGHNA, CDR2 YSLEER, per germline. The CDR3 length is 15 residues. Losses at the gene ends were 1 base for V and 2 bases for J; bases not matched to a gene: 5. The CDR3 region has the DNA TGCGCCAGCAGCCAAGTGGCCAGGGGGACCTACGAGCAGTACTTC. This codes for CASSQVARGTYEQYF.

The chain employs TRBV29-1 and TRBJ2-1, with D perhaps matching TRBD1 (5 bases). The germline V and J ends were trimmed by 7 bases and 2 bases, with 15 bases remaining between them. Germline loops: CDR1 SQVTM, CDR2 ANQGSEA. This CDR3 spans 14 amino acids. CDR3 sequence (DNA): TGCAGCGCCGACCAGGGTACCCCCTACAATGAGCAGTTCTTC. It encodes CSADQGTPYNEQFF.

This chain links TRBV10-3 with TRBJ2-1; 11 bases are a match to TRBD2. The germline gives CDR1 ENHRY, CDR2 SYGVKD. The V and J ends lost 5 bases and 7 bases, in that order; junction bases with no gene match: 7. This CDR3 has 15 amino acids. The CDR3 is CAISTSGGQGNEQFF. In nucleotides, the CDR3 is TGTGCCATCAGTACTAGCGGGGGTCAGGGTAATGAGCAGTTCTTC.

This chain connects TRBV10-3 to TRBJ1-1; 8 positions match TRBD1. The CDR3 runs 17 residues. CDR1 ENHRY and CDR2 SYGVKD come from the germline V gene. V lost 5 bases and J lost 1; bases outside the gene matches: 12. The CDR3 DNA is TGTGCCATCAGTCCCCTGGGGCAGGGGGCTACGAACACTGAAGCTTTCTTT. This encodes CAISPLGQGATNTEAFF.

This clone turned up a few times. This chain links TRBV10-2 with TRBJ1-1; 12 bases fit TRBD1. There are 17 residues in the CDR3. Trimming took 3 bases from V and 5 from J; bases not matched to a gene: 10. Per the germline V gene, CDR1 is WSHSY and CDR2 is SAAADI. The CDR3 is CASSDSGQGALSTEAFF. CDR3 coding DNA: TGCGCCAGCAGTGACTCGGGACAGGGGGCGCTTTCGACTGAAGCTTTCTTT.

Here the CDR3 DNA reads TGCGCCAGCAGCCTCTCAGGACAGAGAAACTATGGCTACACCTTC. It encodes CASSLSGQRNYGYTF. The V gene is TRBV5-1, the J gene TRBJ1-2; D perhaps matches TRBD1 (6 bases). Germline V gene lookup returns CDR1 SGHRS and CDR2 YFSETQ. This CDR3 has 15 residues. Trimming cost V 4 bases and J 2 bases, with 15 bases left between them.

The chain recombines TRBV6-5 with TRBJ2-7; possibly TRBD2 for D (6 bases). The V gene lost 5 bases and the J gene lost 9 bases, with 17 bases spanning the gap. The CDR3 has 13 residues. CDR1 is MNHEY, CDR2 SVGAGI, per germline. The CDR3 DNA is TGTGCCAGCAGTATGGGACTCCAACGGGGGCAGTACTTC. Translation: CASSMGLQRGQYF.

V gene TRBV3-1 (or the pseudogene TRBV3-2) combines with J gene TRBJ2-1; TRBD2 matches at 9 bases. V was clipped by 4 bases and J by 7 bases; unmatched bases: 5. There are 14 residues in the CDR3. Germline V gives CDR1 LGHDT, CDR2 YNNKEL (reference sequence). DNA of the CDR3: TGTGCCAGCAGCCCCCTGCGGGGGGGAAATGAGCAGTTCTTC. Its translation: CASSPLRGGNEQFF.

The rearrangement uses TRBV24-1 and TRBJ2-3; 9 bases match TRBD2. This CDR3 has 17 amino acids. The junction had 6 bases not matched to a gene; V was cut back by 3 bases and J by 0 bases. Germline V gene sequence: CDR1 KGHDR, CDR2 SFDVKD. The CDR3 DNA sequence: TGTGCCACCAGTGATGCTCTAGCGGGGTCTAGCACAGATACGCAGTATTTT. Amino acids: CATSDALAGSSTDTQYF.

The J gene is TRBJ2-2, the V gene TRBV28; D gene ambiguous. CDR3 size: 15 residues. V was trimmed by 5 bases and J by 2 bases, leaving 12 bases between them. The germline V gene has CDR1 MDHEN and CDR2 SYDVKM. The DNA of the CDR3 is TGTGCCAGCAGTAGAGTTGGCGGAAACACCGGGGAGCTGTTTTTT. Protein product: CASSRVGGNTGELFF.

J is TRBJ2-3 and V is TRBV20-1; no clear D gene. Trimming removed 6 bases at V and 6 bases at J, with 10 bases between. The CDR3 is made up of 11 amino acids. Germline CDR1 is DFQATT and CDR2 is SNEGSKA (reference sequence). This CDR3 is CSAPIGDTQYF. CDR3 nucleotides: TGCAGTGCCCCCATCGGGGATACGCAGTATTTT.

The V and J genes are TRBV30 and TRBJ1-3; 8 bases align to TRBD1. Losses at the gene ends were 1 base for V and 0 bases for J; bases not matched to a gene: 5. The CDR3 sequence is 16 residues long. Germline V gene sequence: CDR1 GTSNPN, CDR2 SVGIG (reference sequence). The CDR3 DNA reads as TGTGCCTGGAGTGATACCACAGGGGGCTCTGGAAACACCATATATTTT. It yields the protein CAWSDTTGGSGNTIYF. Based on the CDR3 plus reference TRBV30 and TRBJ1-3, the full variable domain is SQTIHQWPATLVQPVGSPLSLECTVEGTSNPNLYWYRQAAGRGLQLLFYSVGIGQISSEVPQNLSASRPQDRQFILSSKKLLLSDSGFYLCAWSDTTGGSGNTIYFGEGSWLTVV.

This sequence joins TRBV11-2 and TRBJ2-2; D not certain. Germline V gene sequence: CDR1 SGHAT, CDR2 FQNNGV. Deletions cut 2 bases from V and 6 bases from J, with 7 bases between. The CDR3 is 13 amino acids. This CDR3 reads CASSLISPGELFF. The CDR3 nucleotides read TGTGCCAGCAGCTTAATATCCCCCGGGGAGCTGTTTTTT.

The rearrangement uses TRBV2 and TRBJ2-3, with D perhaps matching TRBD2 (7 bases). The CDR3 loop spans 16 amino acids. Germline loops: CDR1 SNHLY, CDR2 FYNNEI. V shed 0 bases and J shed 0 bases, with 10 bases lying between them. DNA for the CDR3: TGTGCCAGCAGTGAAGCGGGGGGGCCTAGCACAGATACGCAGTATTTT. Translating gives CASSEAGGPSTDTQYF.

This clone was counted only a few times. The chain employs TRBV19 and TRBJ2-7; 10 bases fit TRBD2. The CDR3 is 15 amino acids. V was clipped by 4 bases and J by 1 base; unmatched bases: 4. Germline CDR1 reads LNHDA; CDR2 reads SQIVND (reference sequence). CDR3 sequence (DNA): TGTGCCAGTAGTACTTGGACTAGCGGATCCTACGAGCAGTACTTC. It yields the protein CASSTWTSGSYEQYF. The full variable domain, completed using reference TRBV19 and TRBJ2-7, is DGGITQSPKYLFRKEGQNVTLSCEQNLNHDAMYWYRQDPGQGLRLIYYSQIVNDFQKGDIAEGYSVSREKKESFPLTVTSAQKNPTAFYLCASSTWTSGSYEQYFGPGTRLTVT.

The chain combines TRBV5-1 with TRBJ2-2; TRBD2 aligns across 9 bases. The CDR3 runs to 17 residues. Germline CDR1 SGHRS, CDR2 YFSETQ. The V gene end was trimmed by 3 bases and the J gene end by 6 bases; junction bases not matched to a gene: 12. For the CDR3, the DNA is TGCGCCAGCAGCTATTCCTCGGGCGGGAGGGCGTCCGGGGAGCTGTTTTTT. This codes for CASSYSSGGRASGELFF.

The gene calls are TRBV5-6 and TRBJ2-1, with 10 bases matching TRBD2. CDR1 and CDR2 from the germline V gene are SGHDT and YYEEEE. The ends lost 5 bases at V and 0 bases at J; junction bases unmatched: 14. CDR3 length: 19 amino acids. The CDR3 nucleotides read TGTGCCAGCAGGCGGACTTATCCTAGCGGGGGCCGCTCCTACAATGAGCAGTTCTTC. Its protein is CASRRTYPSGGRSYNEQFF.

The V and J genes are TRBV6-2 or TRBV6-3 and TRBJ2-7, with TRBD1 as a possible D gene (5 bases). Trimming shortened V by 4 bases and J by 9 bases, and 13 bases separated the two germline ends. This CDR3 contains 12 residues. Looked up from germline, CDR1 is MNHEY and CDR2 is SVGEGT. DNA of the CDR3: TGTGCCAGCAGTTCCGTCATGGGGCGGCAGTACTTC. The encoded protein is CASSSVMGRQYF.

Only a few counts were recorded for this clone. The CDR3 nucleotides are TGCAGTGCCAGGGGGCCCTATGGCTACACCTTC. This translates into CSARGPYGYTF. The chain recombines TRBV20-1 with TRBJ1-2, with 8 bases that match TRBD1. V lost 6 bases to trimming and J lost 4 bases; unmatched junction nucleotides: 1. The CDR3 totals 11 residues. Germline-derived CDR1 and CDR2 are DFQATT and SNEGSKA (reference sequence).

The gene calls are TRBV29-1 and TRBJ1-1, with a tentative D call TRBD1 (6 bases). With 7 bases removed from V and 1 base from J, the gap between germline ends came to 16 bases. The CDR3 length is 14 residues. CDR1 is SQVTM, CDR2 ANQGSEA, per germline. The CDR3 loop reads CSAKGDYPNTEAFF. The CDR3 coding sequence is TGCAGCGCAAAGGGGGACTACCCGAACACTGAAGCTTTCTTT.

The CDR3 reads CSASSRAVNTEAFF. The DNA of the CDR3 is TGCAGTGCTAGTAGCAGGGCGGTGAACACTGAAGCTTTCTTT. This chain links TRBV20-1 with TRBJ1-1; a possible D gene is TRBD1 (5 bases). The CDR3 runs 14 residues. Germline CDR1 DFQATT, CDR2 SNEGSKA (reference sequence). V lost 3 bases, J lost 0 bases, and 11 bases lay in between.

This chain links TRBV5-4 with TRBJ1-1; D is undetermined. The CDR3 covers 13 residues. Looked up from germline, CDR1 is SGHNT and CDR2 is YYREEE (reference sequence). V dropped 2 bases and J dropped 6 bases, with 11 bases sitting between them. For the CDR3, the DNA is TGTGCCAGCAGCTTTAGGGAGGGCTCTGAAGCTTTCTTT. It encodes CASSFREGSEAFF.

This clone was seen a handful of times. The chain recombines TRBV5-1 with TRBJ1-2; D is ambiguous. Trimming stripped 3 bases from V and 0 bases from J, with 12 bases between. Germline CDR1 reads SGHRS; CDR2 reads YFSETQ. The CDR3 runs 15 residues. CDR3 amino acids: CASSSDGSSNYGYTF. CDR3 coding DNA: TGCGCCAGCAGCTCGGACGGGAGTTCTAACTATGGCTACACCTTC. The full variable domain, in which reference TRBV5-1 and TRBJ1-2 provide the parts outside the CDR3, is KAGVTQTPRYLIKTRGQQVTLSCSPISGHRSVSWYQQTPGQGLQFLFEYFSETQRNKGNFPGRFSGRQFSNSRSEMNVSTLELGDSALYLCASSSDGSSNYGYTFGSGTRLTVV.

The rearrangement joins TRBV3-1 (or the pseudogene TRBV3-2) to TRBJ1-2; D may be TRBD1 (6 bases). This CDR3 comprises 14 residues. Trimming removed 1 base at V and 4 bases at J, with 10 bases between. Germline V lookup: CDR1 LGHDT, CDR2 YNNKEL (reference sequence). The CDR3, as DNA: TGTGCCAGCAGCCAAGGAGGACAGACCTATGGCTACACCTTC. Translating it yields CASSQGGQTYGYTF.

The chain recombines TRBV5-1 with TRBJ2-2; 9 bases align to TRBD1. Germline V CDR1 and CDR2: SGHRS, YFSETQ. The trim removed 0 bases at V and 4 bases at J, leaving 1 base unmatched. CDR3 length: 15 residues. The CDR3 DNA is TGCGCCAGCAGCTTGGCACAGGGGGCCACCGGGGAGCTGTTTTTT. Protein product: CASSLAQGATGELFF.

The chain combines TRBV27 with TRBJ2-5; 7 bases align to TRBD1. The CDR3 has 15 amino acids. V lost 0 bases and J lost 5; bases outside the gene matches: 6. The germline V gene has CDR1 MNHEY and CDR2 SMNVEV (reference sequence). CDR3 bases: TGTGCCAGCAGTTTATCCGGGACAGCGATGGAGACCCAGTACTTC. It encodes CASSLSGTAMETQYF.

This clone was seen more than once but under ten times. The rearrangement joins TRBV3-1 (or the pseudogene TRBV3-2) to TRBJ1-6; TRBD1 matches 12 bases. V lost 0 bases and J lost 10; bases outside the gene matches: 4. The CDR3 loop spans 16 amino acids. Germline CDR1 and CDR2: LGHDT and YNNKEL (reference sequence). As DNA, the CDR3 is TGTGCCAGCAGCCAAGAAGGGACAGGGGGCGAGTCACCCCTCCACTTT. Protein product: CASSQEGTGGESPLHF.

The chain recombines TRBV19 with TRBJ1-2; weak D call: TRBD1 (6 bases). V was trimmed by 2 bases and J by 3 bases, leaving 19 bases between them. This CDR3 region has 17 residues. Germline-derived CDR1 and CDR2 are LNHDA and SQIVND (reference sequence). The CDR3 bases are TGTGCCAGTAGTATAACCCTGAGCAGGGGCGAATACTATGGCTACACCTTC. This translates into CASSITLSRGEYYGYTF.